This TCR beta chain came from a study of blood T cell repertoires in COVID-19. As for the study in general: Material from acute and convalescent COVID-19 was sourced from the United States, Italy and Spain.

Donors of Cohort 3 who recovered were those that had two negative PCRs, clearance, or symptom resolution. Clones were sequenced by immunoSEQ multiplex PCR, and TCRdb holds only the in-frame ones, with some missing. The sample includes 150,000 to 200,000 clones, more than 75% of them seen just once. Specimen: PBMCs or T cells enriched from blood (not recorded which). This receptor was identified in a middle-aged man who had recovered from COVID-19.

CDR3 protein: CASNEGNRDQPQHF. The DNA of the CDR3 is TGTGCCAGCAACGAGGGAAACAGGGATCAGCCCCAGCATTTT. The chain employs TRBV2 and TRBJ1-5, with D possibly matching TRBD1 (6 bases). Trimming took 7 bases from V and 5 from J, leaving 15 bases between them. CDR3 length equals 14 residues. The germline V gene encodes CDR1 SNHLY and CDR2 FYNNEI.